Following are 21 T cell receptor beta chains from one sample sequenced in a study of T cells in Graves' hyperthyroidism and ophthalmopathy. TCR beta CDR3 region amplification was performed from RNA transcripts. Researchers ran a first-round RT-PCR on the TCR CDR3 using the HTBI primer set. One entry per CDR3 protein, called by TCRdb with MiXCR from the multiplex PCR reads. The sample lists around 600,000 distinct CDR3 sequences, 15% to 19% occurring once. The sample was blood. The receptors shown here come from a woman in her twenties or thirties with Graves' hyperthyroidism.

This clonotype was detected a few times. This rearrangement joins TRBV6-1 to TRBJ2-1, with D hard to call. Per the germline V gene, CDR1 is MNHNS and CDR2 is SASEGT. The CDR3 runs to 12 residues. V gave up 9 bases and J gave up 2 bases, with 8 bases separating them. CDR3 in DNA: TGTGCCAGTACCAAGGCCTACAATGAGCAGTTCTTC. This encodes CASTKAYNEQFF.

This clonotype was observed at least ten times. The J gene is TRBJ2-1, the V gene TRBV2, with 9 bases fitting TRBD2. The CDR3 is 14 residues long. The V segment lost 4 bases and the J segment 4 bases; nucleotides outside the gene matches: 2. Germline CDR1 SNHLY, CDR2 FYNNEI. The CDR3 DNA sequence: TGTGCCAGCAGTGGGACTAGCGATTACAATGAGCAGTTCTTC. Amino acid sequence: CASSGTSDYNEQFF.

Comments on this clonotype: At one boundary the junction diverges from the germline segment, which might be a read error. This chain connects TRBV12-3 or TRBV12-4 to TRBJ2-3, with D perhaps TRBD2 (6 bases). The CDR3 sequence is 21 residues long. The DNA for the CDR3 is TGTGCCAGCAGTTTAGGGTGGGCTAGCCATAGAAGTCCCACTAGCACAGATACGCCGTATTTT. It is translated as CASSLGWASHRSPTSTDTPYF.

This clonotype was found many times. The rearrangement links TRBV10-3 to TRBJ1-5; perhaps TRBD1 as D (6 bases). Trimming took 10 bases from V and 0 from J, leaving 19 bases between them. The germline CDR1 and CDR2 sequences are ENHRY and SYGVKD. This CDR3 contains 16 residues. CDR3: CATGTPASHSNQPQHF. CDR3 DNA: TGTGCCACCGGGACACCCGCGAGCCATAGCAATCAGCCCCAGCATTTT.

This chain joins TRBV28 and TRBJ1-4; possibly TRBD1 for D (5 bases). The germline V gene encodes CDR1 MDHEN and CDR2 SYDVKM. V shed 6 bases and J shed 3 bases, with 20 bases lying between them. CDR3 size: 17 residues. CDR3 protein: CASSRTGRTGANEKLFF. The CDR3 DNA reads TGTGCCAGCAGCCGAACGGGGCGGACCGGGGCTAATGAAAAACTGTTTTTT.

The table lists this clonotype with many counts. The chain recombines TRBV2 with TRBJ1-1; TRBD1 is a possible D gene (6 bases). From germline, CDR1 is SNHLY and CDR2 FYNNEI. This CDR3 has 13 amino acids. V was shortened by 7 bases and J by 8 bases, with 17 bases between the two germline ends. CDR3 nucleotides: TGTGCCAGCAACCGCCCCGGGACACTAGAAGCTTTCTTT. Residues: CASNRPGTLEAFF.

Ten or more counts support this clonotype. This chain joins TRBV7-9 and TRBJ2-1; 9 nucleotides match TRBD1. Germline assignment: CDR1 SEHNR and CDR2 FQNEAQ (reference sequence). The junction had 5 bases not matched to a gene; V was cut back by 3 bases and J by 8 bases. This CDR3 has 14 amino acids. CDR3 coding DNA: TGTGCCAGCAGCTTCGGACAGGGGTTCGATGAGCAGTTCTTC. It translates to CASSFGQGFDEQFF. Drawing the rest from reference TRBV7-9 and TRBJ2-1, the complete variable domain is DTGVSQNPRHKITKRGQNVTFRCDPISEHNRLYWYRQTLGQGPEFLTYFQNEAQLEKSRLLSDRFSAERPKGSFSTLEIQRTEQGDSAMYLCASSFGQGFDEQFFGPGTRLTVL.

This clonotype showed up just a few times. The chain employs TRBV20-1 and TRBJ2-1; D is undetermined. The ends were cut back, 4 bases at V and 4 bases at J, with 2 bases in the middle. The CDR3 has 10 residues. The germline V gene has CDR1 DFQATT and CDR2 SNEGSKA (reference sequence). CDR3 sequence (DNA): TGCAGTGCTACGTACAATGAGCAGTTCTTC. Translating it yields CSATYNEQFF.

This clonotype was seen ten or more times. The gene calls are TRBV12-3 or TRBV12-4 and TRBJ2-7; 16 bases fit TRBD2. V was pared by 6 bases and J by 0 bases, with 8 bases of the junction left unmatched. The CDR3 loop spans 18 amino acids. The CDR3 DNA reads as TGTGCCAGCAGCAGGGGACTAGCGGGAGGGCCGAGCTCCTACGAGCAGTACTTC. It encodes CASSRGLAGGPSSYEQYF.

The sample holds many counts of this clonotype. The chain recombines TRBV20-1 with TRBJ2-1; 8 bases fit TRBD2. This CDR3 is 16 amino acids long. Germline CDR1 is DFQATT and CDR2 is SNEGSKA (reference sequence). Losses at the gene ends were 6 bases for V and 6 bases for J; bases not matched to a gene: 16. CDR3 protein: CSALERSSGRPNEQFF. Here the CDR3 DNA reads TGCAGTGCACTAGAGAGGTCTAGCGGGCGCCCCAATGAGCAGTTCTTC.

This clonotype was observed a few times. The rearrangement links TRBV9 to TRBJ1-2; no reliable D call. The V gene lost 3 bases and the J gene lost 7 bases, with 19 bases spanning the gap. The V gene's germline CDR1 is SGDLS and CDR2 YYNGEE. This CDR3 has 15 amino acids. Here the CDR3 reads CASSAHSFSLGGYTF. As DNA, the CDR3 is TGTGCCAGCAGCGCCCACTCCTTCTCCTTGGGTGGCTACACCTTC. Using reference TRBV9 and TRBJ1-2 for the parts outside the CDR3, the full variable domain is DSGVTQTPKHLITATGQRVTLRCSPRSGDLSVYWYQQSLDQGLQFLIQYYNGEERAKGNILERFSAQQFPDLHSELNLSSLELGDSALYFCASSAHSFSLGGYTFGSGTRLTVV.

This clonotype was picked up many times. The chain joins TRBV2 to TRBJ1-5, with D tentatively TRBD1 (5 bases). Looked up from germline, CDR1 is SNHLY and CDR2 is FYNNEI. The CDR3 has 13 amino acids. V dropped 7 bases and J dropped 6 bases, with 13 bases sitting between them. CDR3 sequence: CASIKKQGQPQHF. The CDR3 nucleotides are TGTGCCAGCATTAAAAAGCAGGGTCAGCCCCAGCATTTT.

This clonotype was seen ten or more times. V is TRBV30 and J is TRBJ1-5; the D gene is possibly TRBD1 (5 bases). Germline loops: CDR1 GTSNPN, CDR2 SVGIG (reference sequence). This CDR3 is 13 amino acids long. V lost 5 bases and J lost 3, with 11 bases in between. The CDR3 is CAWEGGANQPQHF. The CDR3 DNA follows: TGTGCCTGGGAAGGAGGGGCCAATCAGCCCCAGCATTTT.

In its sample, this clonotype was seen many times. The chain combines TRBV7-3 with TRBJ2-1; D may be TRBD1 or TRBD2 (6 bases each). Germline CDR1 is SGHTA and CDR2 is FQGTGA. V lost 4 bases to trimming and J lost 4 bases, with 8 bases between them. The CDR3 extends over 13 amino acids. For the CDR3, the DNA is TGTGCCAGCAGCTGGGGGGCTTACAATGAGCAGTTCTTC. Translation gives CASSWGAYNEQFF.

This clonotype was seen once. In DNA, the CDR3 is TGTGCCAGCAGCCAAGAGGGCCAGCGGGACCTTGAGCAGTTCTTC. It translates to CASSQEGQRDLEQFF. The chain uses TRBV4-2 and TRBJ2-1; 7 positions match TRBD2. This CDR3 is 15 amino acids long. Trimming at V came to 0 bases and at J to 9 bases, leaving 8 bases not matched to a gene. From germline, CDR1 is LGHNA and CDR2 YNFKEQ.

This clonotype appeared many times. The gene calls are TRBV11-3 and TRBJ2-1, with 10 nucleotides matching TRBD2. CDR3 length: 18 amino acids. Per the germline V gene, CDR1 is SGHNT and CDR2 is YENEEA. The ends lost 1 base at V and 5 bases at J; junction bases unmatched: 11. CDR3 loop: CASSLGEFPAGGDNEQFF. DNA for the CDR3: TGTGCCAGCAGCTTAGGGGAGTTTCCAGCGGGAGGGGACAATGAGCAGTTCTTC. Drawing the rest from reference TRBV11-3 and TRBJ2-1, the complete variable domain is EAGVVQSPRYKIIEKKQPVAFWCNPISGHNTLYWYLQNLGQGPELLIRYENEEAVDDSQLPKDRFSAERLKGVDSTLKIQPAELGDSAVYLCASSLGEFPAGGDNEQFFGPGTRLTVL.

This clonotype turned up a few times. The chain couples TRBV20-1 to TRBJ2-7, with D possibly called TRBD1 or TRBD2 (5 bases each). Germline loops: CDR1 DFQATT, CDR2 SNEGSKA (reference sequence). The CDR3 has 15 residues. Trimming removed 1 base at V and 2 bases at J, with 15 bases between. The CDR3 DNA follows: TGCAGTGCTAGAGGCCCCGGGACCGATACCTACGAGCAGTACTTC. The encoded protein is CSARGPGTDTYEQYF.

CDR3 loop: CASSIGGQSGLQYF. CDR3 in DNA: TGTGCCAGCAGTATCGGGGGACAGTCGGGCCTTCAGTACTTC. The chain recombines TRBV27 with TRBJ2-4; D perhaps matches TRBD1 (7 bases). The CDR3 is 14 amino acids. V lost 5 bases to trimming and J lost 11 bases, with 19 bases between them. Germline CDR1 reads MNHEY; CDR2 reads SMNVEV (reference sequence).

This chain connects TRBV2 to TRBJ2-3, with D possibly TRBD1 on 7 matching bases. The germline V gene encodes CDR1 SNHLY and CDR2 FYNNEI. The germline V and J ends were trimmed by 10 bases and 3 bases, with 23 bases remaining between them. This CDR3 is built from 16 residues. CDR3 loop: CANQRGGTVGTDTQYF. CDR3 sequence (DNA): TGTGCCAACCAAAGGGGCGGGACAGTCGGGACAGATACGCAGTATTTT.

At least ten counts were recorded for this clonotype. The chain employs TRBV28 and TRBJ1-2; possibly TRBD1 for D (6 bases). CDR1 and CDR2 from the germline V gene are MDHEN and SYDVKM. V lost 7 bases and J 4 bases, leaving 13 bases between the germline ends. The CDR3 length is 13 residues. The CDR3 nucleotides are TGTGCCAGCACCTTAGGGGGGGGCTATGGCTACACCTTC. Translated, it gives CASTLGGGYGYTF.

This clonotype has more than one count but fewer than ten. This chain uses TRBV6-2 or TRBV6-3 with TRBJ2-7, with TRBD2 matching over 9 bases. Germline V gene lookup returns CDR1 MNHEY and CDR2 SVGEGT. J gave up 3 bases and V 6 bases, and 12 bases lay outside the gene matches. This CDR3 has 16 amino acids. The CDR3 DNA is TGTGCCAGCAGCCGTCCGTCGCGGGAGGGGGTCTACGAGCAGTACTTC. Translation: CASSRPSREGVYEQYF.